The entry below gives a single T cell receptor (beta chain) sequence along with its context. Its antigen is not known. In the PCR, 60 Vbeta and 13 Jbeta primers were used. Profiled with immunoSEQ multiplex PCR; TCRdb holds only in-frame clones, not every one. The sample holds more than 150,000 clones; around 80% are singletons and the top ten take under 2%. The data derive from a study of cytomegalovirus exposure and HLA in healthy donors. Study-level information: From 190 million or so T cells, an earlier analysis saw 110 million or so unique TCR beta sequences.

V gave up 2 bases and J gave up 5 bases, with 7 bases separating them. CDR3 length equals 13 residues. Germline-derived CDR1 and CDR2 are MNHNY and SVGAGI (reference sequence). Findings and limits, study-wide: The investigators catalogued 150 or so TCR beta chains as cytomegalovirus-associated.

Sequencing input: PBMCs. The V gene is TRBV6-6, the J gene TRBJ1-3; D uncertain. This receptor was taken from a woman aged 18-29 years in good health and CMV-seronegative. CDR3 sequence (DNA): TGTGCCAGCAGTTACGCTGACAGAAACACCATATATTTT. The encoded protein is CASSYADRNTIYF.